The rows below give T cell receptor beta chains drawn from one sample of a study of T-cell memory formation after mild COVID-19. TCRdb re-called the 5' RACE reads with MiXCR, one entry per CDR3 protein. The sample contains about 35,000 distinct CDR3 sequences, under 25% of which appear only once. The sequencing input was PBMCs or a T cell subset sorted from them (not recorded which). These receptors all come from an adult who had mild COVID-19 (a few samples of this study predate the infection). Cell type and time point are not known. Each CDR3 is given without its conserved first and last residue. Size tells how often a clone was seen (once, few, many) or the class of an expanded clone, and some rows leave it out.

j_gene,len,abundance,v_gene,CDR3aa
TRBJ2-7,12,many,TRBV9,ASSPGGSSYEQY
TRBJ2-7,10,many,TRBV11-1,ASSQTGFEQY
TRBJ2-7,10,NA,TRBV7-9,ASSLDIYEQY
TRBJ1-3,13,NA,TRBV19,ASSINPGTGNTIY
TRBJ2-4,10,many,TRBV12-3/TRBV12-4,ASRISSGFQY
TRBJ2-7,11,many,TRBV4-1,ASSQTESYEQY
TRBJ2-2,12,many,TRBV20-1,SASQGLASGELF
TRBJ2-5,10,many,TRBV3-1,ASSQGEETQY
TRBJ2-1,14,many,TRBV7-6,ASSLRQASSYNEQF
TRBJ2-7,14,many,TRBV5-6,ASSSTRQGPSREQY
TRBJ1-5,13,NA,TRBV12-3/TRBV12-4,ASSYSRDRDQPQH